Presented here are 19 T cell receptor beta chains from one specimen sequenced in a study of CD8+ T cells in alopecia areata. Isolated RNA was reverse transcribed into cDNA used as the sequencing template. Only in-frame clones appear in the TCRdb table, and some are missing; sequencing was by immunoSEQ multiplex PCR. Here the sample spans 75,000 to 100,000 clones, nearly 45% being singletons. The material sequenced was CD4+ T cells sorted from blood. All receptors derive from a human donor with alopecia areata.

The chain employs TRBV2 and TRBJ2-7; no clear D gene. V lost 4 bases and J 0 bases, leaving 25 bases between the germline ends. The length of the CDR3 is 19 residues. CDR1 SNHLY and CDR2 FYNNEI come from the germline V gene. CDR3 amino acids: CASSGSMWLLGRSSYEQYF. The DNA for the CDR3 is TGTGCCAGCAGTGGGTCCATGTGGCTTCTCGGCCGATCCTCCTACGAGCAGTACTTC.

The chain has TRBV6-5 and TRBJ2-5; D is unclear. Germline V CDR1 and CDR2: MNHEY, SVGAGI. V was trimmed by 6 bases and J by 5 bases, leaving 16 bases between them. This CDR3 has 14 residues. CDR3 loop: CASSPGRIVETQYF. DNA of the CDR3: TGTGCCAGCAGCCCGGGCCGGATTGTGGAGACCCAGTACTTC.

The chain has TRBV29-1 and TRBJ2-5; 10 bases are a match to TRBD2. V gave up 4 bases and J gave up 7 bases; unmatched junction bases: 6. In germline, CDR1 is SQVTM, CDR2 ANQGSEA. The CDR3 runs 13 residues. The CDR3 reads CSVGLAGEGTQYF. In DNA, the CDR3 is TGCAGCGTTGGTCTAGCGGGGGAAGGGACCCAGTACTTC. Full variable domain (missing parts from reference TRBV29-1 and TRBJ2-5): SAVISQKPSRDICQRGTSLTIQCQVDSQVTMMFWYRQQPGQSLTLIATANQGSEATYESGFVIDKFPISRPNLTFSTLTVSNMSPEDSSIYLCSVGLAGEGTQYFGPGTRLLVL.

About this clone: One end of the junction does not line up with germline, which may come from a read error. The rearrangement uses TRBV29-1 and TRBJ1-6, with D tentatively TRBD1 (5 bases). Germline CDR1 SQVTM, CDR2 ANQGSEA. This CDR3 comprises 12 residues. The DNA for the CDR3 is TGTGCAACAGGTGGGAGGAATTCACCCCTCCACTTT. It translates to CATGGRNSPLHF.

CDR3 region: CASSRSVRDNSPLHF. The CDR3 region has the DNA TGTGCCAGCAGTCGGTCAGTTAGGGATAATTCACCCCTCCACTTT. The chain joins TRBV6-6 to TRBJ1-6; no firm D call. Germline CDR1 and CDR2: MNHNY and SVGAGI (reference sequence). The CDR3 is made up of 15 amino acids. V gave up 5 bases and J gave up 5 bases, with 13 bases separating them.

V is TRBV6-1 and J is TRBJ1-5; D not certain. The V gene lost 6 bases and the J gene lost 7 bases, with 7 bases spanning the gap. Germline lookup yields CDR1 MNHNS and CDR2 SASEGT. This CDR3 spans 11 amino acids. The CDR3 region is CASRGIQPQHF. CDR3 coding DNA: TGTGCCAGCAGGGGTATACAGCCCCAGCATTTT.

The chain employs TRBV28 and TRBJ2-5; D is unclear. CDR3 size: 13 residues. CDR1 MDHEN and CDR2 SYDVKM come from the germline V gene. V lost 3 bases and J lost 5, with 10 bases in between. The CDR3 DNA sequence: TGTGCCAGCAGTTTCCGGAGTGTGGAGACCCAGTACTTC. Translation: CASSFRSVETQYF. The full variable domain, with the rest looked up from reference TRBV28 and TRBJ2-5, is DVKVTQSSRYLVKRTGEKVFLECVQDMDHENMFWYRQDPGLGLRLIYFSYDVKMKEKGDIPEGYSVSREKKERFSLILESASTNQTSMYLCASSFRSVETQYFGPGTRLLVL.

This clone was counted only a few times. The CDR3 DNA reads as TGCAGCGTTCGACAGGGGGCCGGCGAGCAGTACTTC. Its protein is CSVRQGAGEQYF. The chain links TRBV29-1 to TRBJ2-7, with 10 positions matching TRBD1. CDR3 length: 12 residues. J was trimmed by 6 bases and V by 5 bases; bases with no gene match: 4. Germline V lookup: CDR1 SQVTM, CDR2 ANQGSEA.

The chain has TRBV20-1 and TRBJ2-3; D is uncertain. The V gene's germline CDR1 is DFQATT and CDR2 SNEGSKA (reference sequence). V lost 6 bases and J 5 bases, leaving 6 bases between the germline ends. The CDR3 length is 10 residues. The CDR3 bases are TGCAGTGCCACCCGAGATACGCAGTATTTT. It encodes CSATRDTQYF.

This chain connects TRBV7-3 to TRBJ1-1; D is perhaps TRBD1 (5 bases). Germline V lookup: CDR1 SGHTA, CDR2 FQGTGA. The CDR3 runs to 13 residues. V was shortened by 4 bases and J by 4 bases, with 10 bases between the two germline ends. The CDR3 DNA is TGTGCCAGCAGCTCCCAGGGTAGCACTGAAGCTTTCTTT. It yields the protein CASSSQGSTEAFF.

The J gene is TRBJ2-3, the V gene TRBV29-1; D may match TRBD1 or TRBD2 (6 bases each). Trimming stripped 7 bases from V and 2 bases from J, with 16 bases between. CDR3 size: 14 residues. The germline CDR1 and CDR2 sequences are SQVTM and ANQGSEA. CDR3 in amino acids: CSALRGGPTDTQYF. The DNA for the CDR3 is TGCAGCGCTCTTCGAGGGGGGCCCACAGATACGCAGTATTTT.

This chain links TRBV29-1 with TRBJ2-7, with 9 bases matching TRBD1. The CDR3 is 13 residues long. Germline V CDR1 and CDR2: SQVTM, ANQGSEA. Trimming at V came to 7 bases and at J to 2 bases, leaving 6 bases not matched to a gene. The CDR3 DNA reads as TGCAGCGCCCGGGACAGGGATACCTACGAGCAGTACTTC. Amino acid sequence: CSARDRDTYEQYF.

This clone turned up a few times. CDR3 in amino acids: CASITAGGPFYNEQFF. The DNA for the CDR3 is TGTGCCAGCATTACTGCGGGAGGGCCCTTTTACAATGAGCAGTTCTTC. The chain links TRBV28 to TRBJ2-1; TRBD2 agrees at 9 bases. CDR1 is MDHEN, CDR2 SYDVKM, per germline. CDR3 length: 16 amino acids. Trimming cost V 7 bases and J 4 bases; bases outside gene matches: 11. The whole variable domain, filled in from reference TRBV28 and TRBJ2-1, reads DVKVTQSSRYLVKRTGEKVFLECVQDMDHENMFWYRQDPGLGLRLIYFSYDVKMKEKGDIPEGYSVSREKKERFSLILESASTNQTSMYLCASITAGGPFYNEQFFGPGTRLTVL.

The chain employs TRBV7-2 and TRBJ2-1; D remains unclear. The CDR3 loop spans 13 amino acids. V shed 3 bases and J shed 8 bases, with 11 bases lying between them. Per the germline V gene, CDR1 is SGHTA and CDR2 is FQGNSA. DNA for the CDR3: TGTGCCAGCAGCTTGGGTCCTGTGGATGAGCAGTTCTTC. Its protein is CASSLGPVDEQFF.

CDR3 DNA sequence: TGCGCCAGCAGCTTGGCAGCCGGGAGAAGCTACACCTTC. This gives the protein CASSLAAGRSYTF. The chain joins TRBV5-1 to TRBJ1-2, with D hard to call. Germline CDR1 SGHRS, CDR2 YFSETQ. This CDR3 has 13 residues. V shed 0 bases and J shed 9 bases, with 12 bases lying between them.

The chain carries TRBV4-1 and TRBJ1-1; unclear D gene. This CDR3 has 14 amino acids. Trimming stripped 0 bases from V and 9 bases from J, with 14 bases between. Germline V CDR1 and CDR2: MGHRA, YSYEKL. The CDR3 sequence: CASSQDMRGSKAFF. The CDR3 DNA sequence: TGCGCCAGCAGCCAAGATATGCGGGGTTCGAAAGCTTTCTTT.

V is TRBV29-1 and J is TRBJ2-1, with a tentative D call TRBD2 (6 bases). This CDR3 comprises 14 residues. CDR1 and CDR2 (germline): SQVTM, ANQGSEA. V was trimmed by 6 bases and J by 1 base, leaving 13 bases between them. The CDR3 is CSVRGSSSYNEQFF. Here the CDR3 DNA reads TGCAGCGTACGGGGGTCATCTTCCTACAATGAGCAGTTCTTC.

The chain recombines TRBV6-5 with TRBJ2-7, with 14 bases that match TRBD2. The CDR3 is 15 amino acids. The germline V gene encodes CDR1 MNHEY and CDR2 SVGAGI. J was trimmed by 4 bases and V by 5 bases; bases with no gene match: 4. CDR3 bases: TGTGCCAGCAGTCCTAGACTAGCGGGAGGGTACGAGCAGTACTTC. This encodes CASSPRLAGGYEQYF.

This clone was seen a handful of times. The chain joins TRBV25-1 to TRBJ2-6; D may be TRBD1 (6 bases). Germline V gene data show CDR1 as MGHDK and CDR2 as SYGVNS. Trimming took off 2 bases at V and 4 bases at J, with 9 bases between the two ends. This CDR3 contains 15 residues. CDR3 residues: CASSELGAGANVLTF. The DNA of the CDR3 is TGTGCCAGCAGTGAACTGGGGGCCGGGGCCAACGTCCTGACTTTC.